The rows below give T cell receptor beta chains drawn from one sample of a study of T cell responses to AZD1222 COVID-19 vaccine. Method: immunoSEQ multiplex PCR; TCRdb's copy keeps in-frame clones and lacks some. The repertoire includes roughly 150,000 clones, approximately 83% of them detected once, and around 8% sits in the top ten. The sample in question was peripheral blood, obtained on day 0 of AZD1222 vaccination. Receptors originate from an adult in good health. The CDR3 runs from the conserved cysteine through the conserved F or W. D genes are given only for firm matches. Clone size is given for some rows only: seen once, a few or many times, or a class if the clone is expanded.

NA	NA	TRBJ1-6	TRBV7-9	TGTGCCAGCAGCTCCCCGGGACTGGAGAATTCACCCCTCCACTTT	CASSSPGLENSPLHF
few	TRBD1	TRBJ1-1	TRBV4-2	TGTGCCAGCAGCCATGCCGGGGACAGGGGAGTGAACACTGAAGCTTTCTTT	CASSHAGDRGVNTEAFF
NA	TRBD1	TRBJ1-3	TRBV7-2	TGTGCCAGCAGCGAAGGACAGGGTTTAAGAAACACCATATATTTT	CASSEGQGLRNTIYF
NA	NA	TRBJ1-2	TRBV6-1	TGTGCCAGCAGTGAACGAGGGAATGGCTACACCTTC	CASSERGNGYTF
NA	NA	TRBJ1-2	TRBV6-1	TGTGCCAGCAGTGAACAGATATTGAACGGCTACACCTTC	CASSEQILNGYTF
NA	TRBD2	TRBJ2-1	TRBV11-3	TGTGCCAGCAGCCACAGCGGGAGTTGGAACAATGAGCAGTTCTTC	CASSHSGSWNNEQFF
NA	NA	TRBJ2-2	TRBV4-2	TGTGCCAGCAGCCAATTGTGGGAGGCTACCGGGGAGCTGTTTTTT	CASSQLWEATGELFF
NA	TRBD2	TRBJ2-4	TRBV9	TGTGCCAGCAGCCCGGGGGAGCCGGGGACTAGCGGGTCCCTAGCCAAAAACATTCAGTACTTC	CASSPGEPGTSGSLAKNIQYF
NA	NA	TRBJ1-1	TRBV28	TGTGCCAGCAGTTTACAGGGAGGAGACACTGAAGCTTTCTTT	CASSLQGGDTEAFF
NA	NA	TRBJ2-7	TRBV2	TGTGCCAGCAGTGGATACATGGAATCCAACGAGCAGTACTTC	CASSGYMESNEQYF
NA	TRBD1	TRBJ1-3	TRBV18	TGTGCCAGCTCACCACAGAGCGACAGGGCCCTCTCTGGAAACACCATATATTTT	CASSPQSDRALSGNTIYF
NA	TRBD2	TRBJ2-7	TRBV28	TGTGCCAGCACTGGGAGTAGCGGGGGACCCAAATACGAGCAGTACTTC	CASTGSSGGPKYEQYF
NA	TRBD2	TRBJ2-1	TRBV5-4	TGTGCCAGCACCTTGAGGGTAGCGGGGCAATACAATGAGCAGTTCTTC	CASTLRVAGQYNEQFF
NA	NA	TRBJ1-4	TRBV21-1	TGTGCCAGTCAAAGGGGGGGCTGGGATGAAAAACTGTTTTTT	CASQRGGWDEKLFF
NA	NA	TRBJ2-7	TRBV12-3/TRBV12-4	TGTGCCAGCAGTACTCTCAGGCGTGACGAGCAGTACTTC	CASSTLRRDEQYF
NA	NA	TRBJ1-4	TRBV7-9	TGTGCCAGCAGCATCTTTTTGACTAATGAAAAACTGTTTTTT	CASSIFLTNEKLFF
few	NA	TRBJ1-2	TRBV6-5	TGTGCCAGCAGTACCGACACGGAAGGCGAACATGGCTACACCTTC	CASSTDTEGEHGYTF
NA	NA	TRBJ2-2	TRBV3-1/TRBV3-2	TGTGCCAGCAGGCGGACAGTAGAAGCCGGGGAGCTGTTTTTT	CASRRTVEAGELFF
few	NA	TRBJ1-1	TRBV27	TGTGCCAGCAGTTCGCACAGGAAAACGAACACTGAAGCTTTCTTT	CASSSHRKTNTEAFF
NA	TRBD1	TRBJ1-2	TRBV6-5	TGTGCCAGCAGTTCGAGGACAGGTGGCTACACCTTC	CASSSRTGGYTF
NA	NA	TRBJ2-5	TRBV19	TGTGCCAGTAGTATAGGTCTCATAATGGGGCAAGAGACCCAGTACTTC	CASSIGLIMGQETQYF
NA	NA	TRBJ2-7	TRBV2	TGTGCCAGCAGTGAACCTCGGGAGACTATTAGCTCCTACGAGCAGTACTTC	CASSEPRETISSYEQYF
NA	TRBD1	TRBJ1-4	TRBV28	TGTGCCAGCAGACCCGGACAGGGTCCTAATGAAAAACTGTTTTTT	CASRPGQGPNEKLFF
NA	NA	TRBJ1-5	TRBV6-2/TRBV6-3	TGTGCCAGCAGTTACGCCAGAGGGCTCAATCAGCCCCAGCATTTT	CASSYARGLNQPQHF
NA	NA	TRBJ1-4	TRBV6-5	TGTGCCAGCCAGCGGACAACTAATGAAAAACTGTTTTTT	CASQRTTNEKLFF
few	NA	TRBJ1-1	TRBV19	TGTGCCAGTAAAAGGCTCACTGAAGCTTTCTTT	CASKRLTEAFF
NA	NA	TRBJ2-5	TRBV29-1	TGCAGCGTTGAAGCCCCCCCCGCGGGGGAGACCCAGTACTTC	CSVEAPPAGETQYF
NA	NA	TRBJ2-3	TRBV6-5	TGTGCCAGCACCGCGCTAGACCGCACAGATACGCAGTATTTT	CASTALDRTDTQYF
once	NA	TRBJ1-2	TRBV28	TGTGCCAGCAGTTTATACGGCGGCCCCCTTGGCTACACCTTC	CASSLYGGPLGYTF
NA	NA	TRBJ1-4	TRBV5-1	TGCGCCAGCAGCTTGAGCGGGGACCGAAATGAAAAACTGTTTTTT	CASSLSGDRNEKLFF
NA	NA	TRBJ1-4	TRBV6-5	TGTGCCAGCAGTCAGCCCCCGAGGGAAAAACTGTTTTTT	CASSQPPREKLFF
once	TRBD1	TRBJ2-7	TRBV27	TGTGCCAGCAGCCTCGGGACAGTACCATACGAGCAGTACTTC	CASSLGTVPYEQYF
NA	NA	TRBJ1-5	TRBV7-2	TGTGCCAGCAGCTCCCGGACAGATAGCAATCAGCCCCAGCATTTT	CASSSRTDSNQPQHF
NA	NA	TRBJ1-3	TRBV7-9	TGTGCCATTGAGGACCTGGCTGGAAACACCATATATTTT	CAIEDLAGNTIYF
NA	TRBD1	TRBJ2-3	TRBV5-1	TGCGCCAGCAGCCTTGGACAGGGACACACAGATACGCAGTATTTT	CASSLGQGHTDTQYF
NA	NA	TRBJ2-7	TRBV5-1	TGCGCCAGCGCGGACCAAATTAGCGCCGAGCAGTACTTC	CASADQISAEQYF
NA	NA	TRBJ2-7	TRBV6-5	TGTGCCAGCACCACGGCCTACGAGCAGTACTTC	CASTTAYEQYF
NA	NA	TRBJ1-2	TRBV2	TGTGCCAGCAGTGAAGAGAGGGCCTTTAACTATGGCTACACCTTC	CASSEERAFNYGYTF
NA	NA	TRBJ2-7	TRBV10-3	TGTGCCATCAGTGGGACGACAGGCTACGAGCAGTACTTC	CAISGTTGYEQYF
NA	NA	TRBJ1-4	TRBV9	TGTGCCAGCAGCCCGCGAGAGGGGATTGGCGAAAAACTGTTTTTT	CASSPREGIGEKLFF
NA	NA	TRBJ2-1	TRBV5-8	TGTGCCAGCAGCTTGTCAACCCAGAGGACCCAGATCTTC	CASSLSTQRTQIF
NA	NA	TRBJ2-3	TRBV5-1	TGCGCCAGCAGCTTTGGTGGCGCAGATACGCAGTATTTT	CASSFGGADTQYF